These T cell receptor beta chains were read from a single sample in a study of T-cell reconstitution after alpha-beta-depleted transplantation in children. TCRdb reanalysed the PCR reads using MiXCR and keeps one entry per CDR3 protein. The sample includes about 260,000 distinct CDR3 sequences, 11% of them seen just once. Here the sequenced sample was peripheral blood, taken 180 days after TCRalphabeta/CD19-depleted stem cell transplant. These TCRs come from a male patient between 2 and 10 years old who had a stem cell transplant for chronic granulomatous disease, so the T cells may come from the graft donor. Each CDR3 is given with its conserved first and last residue. D genes are given only for firm matches. Clone size, where shown, is once, few, many, or a class for clones that have expanded.

CDR3nt,CDR3aa,v_gene,abundance,d_gene,j_gene
TGTGCCACCAGCGTTGGCACCTACGAGCAGTACTTC,CATSVGTYEQYF,TRBV15,many,NA,TRBJ2-7
TGTGCCAGCTCACTAGGACAGGGGACGGCAACTAATGAAAAACTGTTTTTT,CASSLGQGTATNEKLFF,TRBV18,few,TRBD1,TRBJ1-4
TGTGCCACCAGCAGAGATCTTTCCGAAAACTCCTACGAGCAGTACTTC,CATSRDLSENSYEQYF,TRBV15,few,NA,TRBJ2-7
TGTGCCAGTAAGACTGGGGGGACTGAAGCTTTCTTT,CASKTGGTEAFF,TRBV3-1,many,NA,TRBJ1-1
TGCAGCGCCGAGGGCCGCCAGGGAGGAAACAGAAATGAGCAGTTCTTC,CSAEGRQGGNRNEQFF,TRBV29-1,many,NA,TRBJ2-1
TGTGCCAGCAGCTTAGATCGTCAGGACCACCCTACCACAGATACGCAGTATTTT,CASSLDRQDHPTTDTQYF,TRBV11-2,few,NA,TRBJ2-3
TGTGCCAGCAGCCCCCGCCCTAGAGACGAGCAGTACTTC,CASSPRPRDEQYF,TRBV7-9,many,NA,TRBJ2-7
TGTGCCAGCAGCTTAGACAGGGGGAGGAGGGAGACCCAGTACTTC,CASSLDRGRRETQYF,TRBV7-2,many,TRBD1,TRBJ2-5
TGTGCCAGCAGACTGTTTGGGGCAACTAATGAAAAACTGTTTTTT,CASRLFGATNEKLFF,TRBV28,many,NA,TRBJ1-4
TGTGCCAGCAGCCCCCCTTCCGGGGACGAGCAGTACTTC,CASSPPSGDEQYF,TRBV4-2,many,NA,TRBJ2-7
TGTGCCAGCAGCGTGACCCCTAGCGGGGAAGAGACCCAGTACTTC,CASSVTPSGEETQYF,TRBV5-4,NA,TRBD2,TRBJ2-5
TGTGCCAGCAGGCCTGGGGGCAGGGGTGTGGATGAGCAGTTCTTC,CASRPGGRGVDEQFF,TRBV2,many,NA,TRBJ2-1
TGTGCCAGCACGTGGGTGCCGTACAATGAGCAGTTCTTC,CASTWVPYNEQFF,TRBV12-3/TRBV12-4,many,NA,TRBJ2-1
TGTGCCAGCGGTCGGTTTGGACTAGCAGAAGAGACCCAGTACTTC,CASGRFGLAEETQYF,TRBV7-3,few,TRBD2,TRBJ2-5
TGTGCCAGCAGCCACGGTGACAACACAGATACGCAGTATTTT,CASSHGDNTDTQYF,TRBV4-2,few,NA,TRBJ2-3
TGCAGTGCCCCCGAATGGCAGGACGGGTTCGCCGCTTTCTTT,CSAPEWQDGFAAFF,TRBV20-1,many,NA,TRBJ1-1
TGTGCCAGCAACCTGATTTCGAATCAGCCCCAGCATTTT,CASNLISNQPQHF,TRBV5-5,NA,NA,TRBJ1-5
TGCAGTGCTAGAGATCCGAGACTAGGGAATGAGCAGTTCTTC,CSARDPRLGNEQFF,TRBV20-1,many,NA,TRBJ2-1
TGTGCCAGCAGTCCTCCCCCGGGACACCCCGCTAGCACAGATACGCAGTATTTT,CASSPPPGHPASTDTQYF,TRBV12-3/TRBV12-4,many,NA,TRBJ2-3
TGTGCCAGCAGCTCGATAACCCACTCCTACGAGCAGTACTTC,CASSSITHSYEQYF,TRBV13,many,NA,TRBJ2-7